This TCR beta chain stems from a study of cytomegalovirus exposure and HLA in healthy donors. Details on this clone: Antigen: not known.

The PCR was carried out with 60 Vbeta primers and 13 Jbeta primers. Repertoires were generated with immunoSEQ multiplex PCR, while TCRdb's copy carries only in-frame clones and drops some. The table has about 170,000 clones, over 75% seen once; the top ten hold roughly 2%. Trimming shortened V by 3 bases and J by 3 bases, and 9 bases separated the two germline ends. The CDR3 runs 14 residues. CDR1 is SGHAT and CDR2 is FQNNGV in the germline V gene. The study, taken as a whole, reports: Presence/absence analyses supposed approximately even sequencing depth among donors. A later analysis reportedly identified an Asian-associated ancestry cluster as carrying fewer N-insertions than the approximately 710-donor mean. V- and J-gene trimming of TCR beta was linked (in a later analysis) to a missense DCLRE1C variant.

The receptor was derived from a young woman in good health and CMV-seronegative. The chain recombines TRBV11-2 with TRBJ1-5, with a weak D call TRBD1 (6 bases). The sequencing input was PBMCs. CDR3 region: CASSLGDTNQPQHF. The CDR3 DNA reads TGTGCCAGCAGCTTGGGGGACACCAATCAGCCCCAGCATTTT.